The clone carrying this TCR beta chain has just a few counts. Its antigen is undetermined. The PCR used 60 Vbeta and 13 Jbeta primers. Some clones are missing from TCRdb's copy, which holds only in-frame ones; the method was immunoSEQ multiplex PCR. The sample records over 110,000 clones, approximately 83% being singletons. Everyone who donated was a healthy bone marrow donor. Germline lookup yields CDR1 SGHVS and CDR2 FQNEAQ. The length of the CDR3 is 15 residues. Trimming removed 7 bases from V and 0 bases from J, with 16 bases in between. The data originate from a study of cytomegalovirus exposure and HLA in healthy donors. Study context: Among roughly 180 million T cells, an earlier analysis found 90 million to 130 million unique TCR beta sequences. An early release of data contained 75 million to 90 million unique TCRs, which came from HLA-typed donors.

Study-wide points: Looking again later, the authors saw that most CMV-associated TCR beta chains seemed HLA-restricted.

The chain employs TRBV7-8 and TRBJ2-7; TRBD1 might be the D (6 bases). The clonotype was recovered from a male donor in good health and CMV-seronegative. The specimen was PBMCs. CDR3 DNA: TGTGCCAGCACCCAGTCGACAGGAAACTCCTACGAGCAGTACTTC. As protein: CASTQSTGNSYEQYF.